This is a list of T cell receptor beta chains from one sample in a study of immune heterogeneity within non-small cell lung tumors. TCRdb re-called the multiplex PCR reads through MiXCR, storing one row per CDR3 protein. The sample holds approximately 4,600 distinct CDR3 sequences, 25% to 40% seen once. The specimen was lung tumor tissue. These TCRs come from a woman in her 50s with non-small cell lung cancer. Both conserved end residues are part of each CDR3. The order of the fields is D gene, V gene, clone size, J gene, CDR3 length, CDR3 DNA, CDR3 protein. The D gene is left open where the match is weak. Clone size is given for some rows only: seen once, a few or many times, or a class if the clone is expanded.

>.|TRBV11-2|large|TRBJ2-1|15
TGTGCCAGCAGCTTAGAGGCGGGATTCAACAATGAGCAGTTCTTC
CASSLEAGFNNEQFF
>.|TRBV7-8|few|TRBJ2-5|16
TGTGCCAGCAGCCCCGAATCGGGGACCCCTGAAGAGACCCAGTACTTC
CASSPESGTPEETQYF
>.|TRBV5-6|medium-sized|TRBJ1-1|16
TGTGCCAGCAGCTTGAGGATCCGAGAGTTGAACACTGAAGCTTTCTTT
CASSLRIRELNTEAFF
>TRBD2|TRBV11-2|few|TRBJ2-1|17
TGTGCCAGCAGCCTAGGACTAGCAGTGAGCTCCTACAATGAGCAGTTCTTC
CASSLGLAVSSYNEQFF
>TRBD2|TRBV3-1|.|TRBJ2-7|16
TGTGCCAGCAGGCGCCGCCGAGGGAGGGTTAAGGGCGAGCAGTACTTC
CASRRRRGRVKGEQYF
>.|TRBV3-1|.|TRBJ1-1|14
TGTGCCAGCAGCCAAGATCCGGGGGGGCCTGAAGCTTTCTTT
CASSQDPGGPEAFF
>TRBD2|TRBV7-2|medium-sized|TRBJ2-7|15
TGTGCCAGCAGAGAGACGGGGGGATCTTCCTACGAGCAGTACTTC
CASRETGGSSYEQYF
>.|TRBV25-1|.|TRBJ2-7|13
TGTGCCAGCGAGATGCCCTTTACCTACGAGCAGTACTTC
CASEMPFTYEQYF
>TRBD1|TRBV4-1|few|TRBJ1-6|16
TGCGCCAGCAGCCAAGGTCAGGGGGCCAGTAATTCACCCCTCCACTTT
CASSQGQGASNSPLHF
>TRBD1|TRBV18|.|TRBJ2-1|15
TGTGCCAGCTCTACCACAGGGACAGGGAACAATGAGCAGTTCTTC
CASSTTGTGNNEQFF
>TRBD1|TRBV20-1|medium-sized|TRBJ1-1|14
TGCAGTGCTCGCCGGACAGGGGGCAACACTGAAGCTTTCTTT
CSARRTGGNTEAFF
>.|TRBV29-1|.|TRBJ2-3|14
TGCAGCGTTGGTGGGGACTTATACACAGATACGCAGTATTTT
CSVGGDLYTDTQYF
>.|TRBV4-1|.|TRBJ2-7|12
TGCGCCAGCAGCCAAGTATCGAGCGAGCAGTACTTC
CASSQVSSEQYF
>.|TRBV7-2|.|TRBJ2-7|15
TGTGCCAGCAGCTTAGGAGGGGGGATCTCCTACGAGCAGTACTTC
CASSLGGGISYEQYF